This T cell receptor beta chain came from a study of T-cell reconstitution after alpha-beta-depleted transplantation in children. Unmatched junction bases numbered 2, after V lost 5 bases and J lost 0 bases. In germline, CDR1 is SNHLY, CDR2 FYNNEI. The CDR3 length is 15 residues. During its preparation, the TCRbeta library received unique molecular identifiers. TCRdb ran MiXCR on the PCR reads and lists one entry per CDR3 protein. This sample has about 400,000 distinct CDR3 sequences, with around 21% found just once. The V and J genes are TRBV2 and TRBJ2-5, with 11 bases matching TRBD2. This receptor was identified in a human donor who donated a stem cell graft to a child with acute myeloid leukemia. Sequencing used PBMCs from the stem cell graft donor, obtained from the stem cell graft. The CDR3 coding sequence is TGTGCCAGCAGTACGGGACTAGCGGACCAAGAGACCCAGTACTTC. Translation: CASSTGLADQETQYF.